This T cell receptor (beta chain) was observed in a study of PD-1 blockade in classical Hodgkin lymphoma. Points from the study as a whole: It was reported that newly diagnosed patients had less baseline TCR diversity than healthy donors. The diversity seen at baseline in complete responders resembled that of newly diagnosed patients.

Data came from immunoSEQ multiplex PCR; TCRdb stores just in-frame clones and leaves some out. This sample has over 35,000 clones, with about 87% found just once. There was relapse after autologous stem cell transplantation in every patient, and there was variation in brentuximab vedotin exposure. The best responses consisted of complete response, partial response or progressive disease. This clone appeared a single time. The antigen is undetermined. This TCR was recovered from a human donor with classical Hodgkin lymphoma. This material consisted of peripheral blood mononuclear cells (PBMCs), taken at baseline.

CDR3 in amino acids: CASSAPSGAYNEQFF. Here the CDR3 DNA reads TGTGCCAGCAGCGCACCTAGCGGGGCTTACAATGAGCAGTTCTTC. The chain combines TRBV2 with TRBJ2-1, with 9 positions matching TRBD2. CDR1 is SNHLY, CDR2 FYNNEI, per germline. The CDR3 covers 15 residues. The junction had 7 bases not matched to a gene; V was cut back by 6 bases and J by 4 bases.